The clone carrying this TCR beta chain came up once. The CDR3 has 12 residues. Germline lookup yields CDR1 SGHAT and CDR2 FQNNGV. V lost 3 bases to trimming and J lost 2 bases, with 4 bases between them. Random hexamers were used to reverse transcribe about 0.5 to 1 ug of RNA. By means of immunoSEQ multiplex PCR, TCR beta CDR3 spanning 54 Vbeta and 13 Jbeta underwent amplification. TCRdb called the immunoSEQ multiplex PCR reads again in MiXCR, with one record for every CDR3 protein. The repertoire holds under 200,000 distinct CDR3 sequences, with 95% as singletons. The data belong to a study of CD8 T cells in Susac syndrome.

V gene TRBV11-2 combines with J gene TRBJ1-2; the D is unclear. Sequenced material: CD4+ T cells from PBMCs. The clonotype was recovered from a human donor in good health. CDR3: CASSLGNYGYTF. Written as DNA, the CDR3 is TGTGCCAGCAGCTTGGGGAACTATGGCTACACCTTC.